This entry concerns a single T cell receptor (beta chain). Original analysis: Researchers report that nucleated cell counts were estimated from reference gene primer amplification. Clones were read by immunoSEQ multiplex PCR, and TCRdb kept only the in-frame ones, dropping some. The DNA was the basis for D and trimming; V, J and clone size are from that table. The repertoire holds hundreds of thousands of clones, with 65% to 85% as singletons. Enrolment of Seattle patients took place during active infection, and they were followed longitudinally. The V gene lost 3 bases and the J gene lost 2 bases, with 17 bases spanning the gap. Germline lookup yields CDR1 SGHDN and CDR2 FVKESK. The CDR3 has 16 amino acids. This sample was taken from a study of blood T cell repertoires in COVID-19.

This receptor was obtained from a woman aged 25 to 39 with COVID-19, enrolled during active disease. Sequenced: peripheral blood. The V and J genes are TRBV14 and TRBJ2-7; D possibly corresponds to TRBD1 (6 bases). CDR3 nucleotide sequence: TGTGCCAGCAGCCAGGACACAGGGCGCCCGCCCTACGAGCAGTACTTC. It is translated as CASSQDTGRPPYEQYF.